This T cell receptor (beta chain) stems from a study of response to subunit inactivated influenza vaccine. This clonotype was seen a handful of times. Antigen: not known. The CDR3 length is 14 residues. V lost 4 bases and J 7 bases, leaving 16 bases between the germline ends. Germline V gene sequence: CDR1 SEHNR, CDR2 FQNEAQ (reference sequence). Study-level findings and limits: A suggestion made by the authors is that each seasonal influenza vaccination recruits few new T cells.

MiXCR, applied by TCRdb to the RT-PCR reads, yields one record per CDR3 protein. The sample carries 650,000 to 800,000 distinct CDR3 sequences, roughly 13% recorded once. This rearrangement joins TRBV7-9 to TRBJ1-1, with D possibly being TRBD1 (6 bases). Here the sequenced sample was PBMCs from blood, taken 14 to 15 days before vaccination. The TCR originated in a man aged 50 or older who received an inactivated influenza vaccine. This chain's CDR3 is CASSSQTGGGEAFF. The CDR3 region has the DNA TGTGCCAGCAGCTCACAGACAGGAGGGGGTGAAGCTTTCTTT.